This section outlines one TCR beta chain sequence together with its context. Time point here: peripheral blood 6 weeks after treatment start. Pretreatment and on-treatment blood mononuclear cell samples were taken, totaling between 1 and 8 time points per patient. This record comes from a study of PD-L1 blockade in urothelial cancer. On the study more broadly: Patients commenced intravenous atezolizumab, 1,200 mg every 3 weeks, in about 2014. The analyses of blood took place 3 weeks (second dose) and 6 weeks after treatment start.

V gave up 0 bases and J gave up 6 bases, with 16 bases separating them. CDR1 and CDR2 from the germline V gene are WNHNN and SYGVQD (reference sequence). The CDR3 spans 16 residues. Data came from immunoSEQ multiplex PCR; TCRdb stores just in-frame clones and leaves some out. The repertoire consists of about 43,000 clones, with about 83% occurring once and the leading ten covering roughly 15%. The specimen comprised PBMCs, sampled around atezolizumab (anti-PD-L1) treatment. The receptor's source is a man aged 55-75 years with urothelial cancer. The chain links TRBV10-1 to TRBJ2-3, with D uncertain. The CDR3 sequence is CASSESQLPTADTQYF. Here the CDR3 DNA reads TGCGCCAGCAGTGAGTCGCAACTACCCACGGCCGATACGCAGTATTTT.